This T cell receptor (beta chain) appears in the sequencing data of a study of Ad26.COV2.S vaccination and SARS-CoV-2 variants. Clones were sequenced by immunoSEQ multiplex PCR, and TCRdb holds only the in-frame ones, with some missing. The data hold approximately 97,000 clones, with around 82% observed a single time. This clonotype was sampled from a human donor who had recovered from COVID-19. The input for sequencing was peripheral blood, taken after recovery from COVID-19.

The CDR3 loop is CASSTGQEINEQYF. The CDR3 DNA is TGCGCCAGCAGCACGGGACAGGAAATCAACGAGCAGTACTTC. The rearrangement links TRBV5-1 to TRBJ2-7; 8 bases match TRBD1. Trimming at V came to 4 bases and at J to 5 bases, leaving 8 bases not matched to a gene. Germline loops: CDR1 SGHRS, CDR2 YFSETQ. The CDR3 consists of 14 residues.